This T cell receptor (beta chain) was identified in a study of T cells in women clearing cervical HPV infection. Whole-study context: Case blood was drawn a median approximately 21 weeks after lesion detection.

The CDR3 has 15 amino acids. Trimming cost V 5 bases and J 7 bases; bases outside gene matches: 9. Per germline, CDR1 SGHVS and CDR2 FQNEAQ. For this clone: The CDR3 end is not reached by the read, which stops 3 residues before it; the germline J gene fills it in.

TCRdb keeps only in-frame clones here, not all; method: immunoSEQ multiplex PCR. The sample's table shows about 14,000 clones. The chain has TRBV7-8 and TRBJ1-4, with 8 bases that match TRBD1. The receptor's source is a woman between 18 and 70 years old with a cervical HPV16 infection that either progressed to CIN3+ or cleared (not recorded which). The sequencing input was blood buffy coat. The CDR3 loop is CASSHDRGGSEKLFF. Incomplete CDR3 DNA: TGTGCCAGCAGCCATGACAGGGGTGGTAGTGAAAAA.